Below, 9 T cell receptor beta chains from the same sample are listed, as sequenced in a study of CD8+CD57+ T cells in acquired aplastic anemia. Genomic DNA served as template for TCR beta VDJ and CDR3 profiling. MiXCR, applied by TCRdb to the reads, yields one record per CDR3 protein. The repertoire includes 250,000 to 300,000 distinct CDR3 sequences, 45% to 70% of them detected once, and roughly 8% sits in the top ten. The sequenced sample was sorted CD4+, CD8+, or CD8+CD57+ T cells (not recorded which) from PBMCs. Receptors were obtained from a human donor with severe aplastic anemia or a healthy control (not recorded which).

The chain joins TRBV15 to TRBJ2-7, with TRBD2 identical over 10 bases. The V segment lost 5 bases and the J segment 3 bases; nucleotides outside the gene matches: 13. Germline CDR1 and CDR2: LNHNV and YYDKDF (reference sequence). The CDR3 runs 17 residues. This CDR3 reads CATSGRKPGLANYEQYF. CDR3 in DNA: TGTGCCACCAGCGGAAGGAAGCCGGGACTAGCGAACTACGAGCAGTACTTC.

The rearrangement links TRBV29-1 to TRBJ2-1, with D hard to call. Trimming removed 0 bases at V and 10 bases at J, with 7 bases between. The germline gives CDR1 SQVTM, CDR2 ANQGSEA. The CDR3 has 11 residues. The CDR3 protein is CSVEDATEQFF. CDR3 bases: TGCAGCGTTGAAGATGCGACGGAGCAGTTCTTC.

This clonotype was recorded at least ten times. The gene calls are TRBV6-5 and TRBJ2-7; TRBD2 is a possible D gene (5 bases). V dropped 0 bases and J dropped 2 bases, with 14 bases sitting between them. The germline V gene has CDR1 MNHEY and CDR2 SVGAGI. The CDR3 extends over 16 amino acids. CDR3 loop: CASSYSTIGGPYEQYF. DNA of the CDR3: TGTGCCAGCAGTTACTCTACCATAGGAGGTCCCTACGAGCAGTACTTC.

The rearrangement links TRBV2 to TRBJ2-3; D possibly corresponds to TRBD2 (5 bases). Germline V gene lookup returns CDR1 SNHLY and CDR2 FYNNEI. V dropped 4 bases and J dropped 4 bases, with 21 bases sitting between them. The CDR3 sequence is 17 residues long. CDR3 sequence: CASSGWSSTIVADTQYF. The CDR3 DNA reads as TGTGCCAGCAGTGGTTGGTCTAGCACCATTGTAGCAGATACGCAGTATTTT.

The J gene is TRBJ1-4, the V gene TRBV7-2; D ambiguous. CDR3 length: 12 amino acids. CDR1 SGHTA and CDR2 FQGNSA come from the germline V gene. V lost 1 base, J lost 8 bases, and 5 bases lay in between. The CDR3 DNA is TGTGCCAGCAGCTTAGTAGACGAAAAACTGTTTTTT. This sequence encodes CASSLVDEKLFF. The complete variable domain, with remaining parts taken from reference TRBV7-2 and TRBJ1-4, reads GAGVSQSPSNKVTEKGKDVELRCDPISGHTALYWYRQSLGQGLEFLIYFQGNSAPDKSGLPSDRFSAERTGGSVSTLTIQRTQQEDSAVYLCASSLVDEKLFFGSGTQLSVL.

The chain has TRBV7-3 and TRBJ2-1; no clear D. The CDR3 length is 13 residues. Looked up from germline, CDR1 is SGHTA and CDR2 is FQGTGA. Trimming stripped 4 bases from V and 10 bases from J, with 14 bases between. The CDR3 protein is CASSSLGLGEQFF. DNA for the CDR3: TGTGCCAGCAGCTCCTTGGGGTTGGGGGAGCAGTTCTTC.

In its sample, this clonotype was seen many times. This chain joins TRBV28 and TRBJ1-5, with D possibly matching TRBD1 (5 bases). The CDR3 has 12 residues. CDR1 is MDHEN, CDR2 SYDVKM, per germline. V lost 7 bases and J 4 bases, leaving 8 bases between the germline ends. Here the CDR3 reads CASTEGNQPQHF. The CDR3 DNA reads TGTGCCAGCACAGAGGGGAATCAGCCCCAGCATTTT.

The CDR3, as DNA: TGTGCCAGCAGCTTAACGGAGGGGAATGAGCAGTTCTTC. The encoded protein is CASSLTEGNEQFF. The chain uses TRBV7-3 and TRBJ2-1, with a possible D match to TRBD2 (6 bases). Trimming took off 0 bases at V and 7 bases at J, with 7 bases between the two ends. This CDR3 is 13 amino acids long. Germline loops: CDR1 SGHTA, CDR2 FQGTGA.

This chain uses TRBV12-3 or TRBV12-4 with TRBJ1-2; no reliable D call. The CDR3 contains 12 residues. Trimming cost V 3 bases and J 6 bases, with 8 bases left between them. The CDR3 sequence is CASSFSRDGYTF. The DNA of the CDR3 is TGTGCCAGCAGTTTCTCACGGGATGGCTACACCTTC.